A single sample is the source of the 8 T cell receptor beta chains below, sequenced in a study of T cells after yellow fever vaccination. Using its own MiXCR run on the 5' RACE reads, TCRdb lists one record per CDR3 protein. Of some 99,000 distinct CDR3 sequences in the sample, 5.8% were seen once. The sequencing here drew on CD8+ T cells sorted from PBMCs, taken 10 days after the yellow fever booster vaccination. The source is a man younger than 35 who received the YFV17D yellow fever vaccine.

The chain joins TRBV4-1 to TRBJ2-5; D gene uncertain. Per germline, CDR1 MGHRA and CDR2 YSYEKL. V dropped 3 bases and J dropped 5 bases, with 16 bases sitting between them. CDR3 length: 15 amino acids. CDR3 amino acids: CASSHEGPGSETQYF. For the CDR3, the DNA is TGCGCCAGCAGCCATGAAGGTCCGGGTAGTGAGACCCAGTACTTC.

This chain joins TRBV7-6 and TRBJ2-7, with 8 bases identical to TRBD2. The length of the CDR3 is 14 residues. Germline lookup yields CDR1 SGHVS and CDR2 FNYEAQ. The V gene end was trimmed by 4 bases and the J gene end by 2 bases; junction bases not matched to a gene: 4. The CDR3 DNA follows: TGTGCCAGCAGCTCGAGCGGGGGAACCTACGAGCAGTACTTC. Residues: CASSSSGGTYEQYF.

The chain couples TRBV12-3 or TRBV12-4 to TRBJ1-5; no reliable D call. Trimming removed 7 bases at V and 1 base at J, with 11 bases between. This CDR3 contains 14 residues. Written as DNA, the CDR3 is TGTGCCAGCACCTTCGGGGAGAGCAATCAGCCCCAGCATTTT. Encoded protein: CASTFGESNQPQHF.

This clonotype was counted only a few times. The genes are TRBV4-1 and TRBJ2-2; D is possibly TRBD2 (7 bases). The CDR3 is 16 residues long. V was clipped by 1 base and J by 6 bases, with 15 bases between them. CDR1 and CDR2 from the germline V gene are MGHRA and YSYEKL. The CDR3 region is CASSQAGEGVAGELFF. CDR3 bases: TGCGCCAGCAGCCAAGCCGGGGAGGGGGTCGCCGGGGAGCTGTTTTTT.

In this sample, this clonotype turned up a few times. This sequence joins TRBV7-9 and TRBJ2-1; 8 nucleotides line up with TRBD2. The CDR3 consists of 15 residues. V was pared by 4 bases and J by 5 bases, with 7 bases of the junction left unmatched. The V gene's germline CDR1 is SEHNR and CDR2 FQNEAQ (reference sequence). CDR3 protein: CASSSPAGGHNEQFF. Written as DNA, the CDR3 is TGTGCCAGCAGCTCCCCTGCGGGGGGCCACAATGAGCAGTTCTTC.

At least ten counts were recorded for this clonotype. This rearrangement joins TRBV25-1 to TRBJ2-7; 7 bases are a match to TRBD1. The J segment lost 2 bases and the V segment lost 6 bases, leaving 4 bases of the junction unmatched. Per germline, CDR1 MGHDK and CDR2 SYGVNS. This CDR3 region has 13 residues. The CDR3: CASSRDSTYEQYF. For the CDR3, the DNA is TGTGCCAGCAGCCGGGACAGCACCTACGAGCAGTACTTC.

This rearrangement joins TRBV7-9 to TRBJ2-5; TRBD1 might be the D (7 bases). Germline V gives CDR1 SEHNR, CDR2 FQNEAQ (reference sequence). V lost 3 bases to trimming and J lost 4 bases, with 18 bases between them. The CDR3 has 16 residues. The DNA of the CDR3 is TGTGCCAGCAGCTTGGGGCGACAGGGAGGAGGAGAGACCCAGTACTTC. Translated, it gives CASSLGRQGGGETQYF.

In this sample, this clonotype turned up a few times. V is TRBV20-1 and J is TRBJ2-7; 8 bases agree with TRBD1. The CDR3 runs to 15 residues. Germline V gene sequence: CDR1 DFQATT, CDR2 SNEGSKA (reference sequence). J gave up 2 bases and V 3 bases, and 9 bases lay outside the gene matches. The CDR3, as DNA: TGCAGTGCTAGCCACCCGGGACAGGTACCCTACGAGCAGTACTTC. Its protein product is CSASHPGQVPYEQYF.